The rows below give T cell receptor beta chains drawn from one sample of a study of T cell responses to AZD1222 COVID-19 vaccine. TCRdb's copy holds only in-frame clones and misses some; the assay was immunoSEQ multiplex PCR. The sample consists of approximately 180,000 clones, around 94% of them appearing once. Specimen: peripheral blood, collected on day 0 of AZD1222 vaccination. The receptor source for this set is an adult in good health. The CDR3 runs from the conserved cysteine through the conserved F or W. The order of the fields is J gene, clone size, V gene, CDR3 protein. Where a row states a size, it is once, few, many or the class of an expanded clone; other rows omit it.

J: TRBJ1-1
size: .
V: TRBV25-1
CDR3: CASSARGTQNTEAFF

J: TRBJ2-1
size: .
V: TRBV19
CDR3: CASKRSHWASNEQFF

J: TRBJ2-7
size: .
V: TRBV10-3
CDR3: CAISDWDHSYEQYF

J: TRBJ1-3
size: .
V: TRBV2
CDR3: CASSEVHSPSSGNTIYF

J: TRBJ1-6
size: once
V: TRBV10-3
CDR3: CAISAGSRSAPLHF

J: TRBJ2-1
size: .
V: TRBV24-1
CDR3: CARPGLAPSYNEQFF

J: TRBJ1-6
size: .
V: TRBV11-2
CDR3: CASSSGGGPNSPLHF

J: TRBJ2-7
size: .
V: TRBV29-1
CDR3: CSGGQGGFSYEQYF

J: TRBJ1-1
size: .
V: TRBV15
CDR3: CATSRDNGANTEAFF

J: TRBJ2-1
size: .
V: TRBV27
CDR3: CASSTQGLSEGNEQFF

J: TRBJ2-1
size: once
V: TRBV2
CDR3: CAGRTGDSYNEQFF

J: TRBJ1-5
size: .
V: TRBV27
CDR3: CASSLHGSNQPQHF

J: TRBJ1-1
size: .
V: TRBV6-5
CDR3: CASSYSGAPAEAFF

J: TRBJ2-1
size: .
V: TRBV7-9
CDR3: CASSTGTSGNEQFF

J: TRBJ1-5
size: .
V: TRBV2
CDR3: CASSRDSNQPQHF

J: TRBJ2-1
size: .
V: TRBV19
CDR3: CASSISQVNEQFF

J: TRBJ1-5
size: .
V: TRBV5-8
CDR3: CASSFVSPSNQPQHF

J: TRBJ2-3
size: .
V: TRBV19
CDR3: CASQRTSGSARWNTQYF

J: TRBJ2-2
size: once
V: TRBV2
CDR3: CASSGGLTGELFF

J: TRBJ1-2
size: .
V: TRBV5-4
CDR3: CASSPLDPLGNGYTF

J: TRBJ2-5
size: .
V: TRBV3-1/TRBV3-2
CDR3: CASSPLGETQYF

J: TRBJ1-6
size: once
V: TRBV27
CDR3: CASSLLGQGNSPLHF

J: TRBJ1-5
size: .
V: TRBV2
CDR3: CASTRNKIRTGLNQPQHF

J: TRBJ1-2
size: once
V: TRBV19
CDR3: CASSIPASKAGYTF

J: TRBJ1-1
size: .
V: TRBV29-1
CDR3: CSVGEIRNTEAFF

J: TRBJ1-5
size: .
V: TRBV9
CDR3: CASSVSGQLNQPQHF

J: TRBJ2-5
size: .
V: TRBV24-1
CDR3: CATSDFRGQETQYF

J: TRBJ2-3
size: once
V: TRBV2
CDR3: CASGLGTDTQYF

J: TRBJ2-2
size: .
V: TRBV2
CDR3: CASNGAGDLLNTGELFF

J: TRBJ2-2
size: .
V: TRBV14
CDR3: CASSPLQGQGNTGELFF

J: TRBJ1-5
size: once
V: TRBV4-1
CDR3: CASSQGQGARQPQHF

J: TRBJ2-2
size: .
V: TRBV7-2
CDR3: CASSLMGTSGFLGELFF

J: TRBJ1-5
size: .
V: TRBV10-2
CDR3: CASSEPNQPQHF

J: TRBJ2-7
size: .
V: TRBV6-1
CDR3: CASSDPGGKYEQYF

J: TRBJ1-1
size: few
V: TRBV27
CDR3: CASSSLGRGWNTEAFF

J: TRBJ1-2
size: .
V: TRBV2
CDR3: CASASSGGYGYTF

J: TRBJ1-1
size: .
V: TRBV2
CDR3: CASTGGNEAFF

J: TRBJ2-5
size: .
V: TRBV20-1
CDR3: CRWGQETQYF

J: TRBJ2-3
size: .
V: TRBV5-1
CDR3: CASSLGLTGSGTDTQYF

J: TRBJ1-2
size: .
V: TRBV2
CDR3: CASSEDRVYGYTF